Each of the 7 T cell receptor beta chains below was sequenced from the same sample in a study of blood T cell dynamics during melanoma immunotherapy. Stated time point: pre-treatment baseline. Generated by immunoSEQ multiplex PCR, the TCRdb table keeps only in-frame clones and is missing some. The sample yields 13,000 or so clones, roughly 86% seen once. The input for sequencing was blood, taken from a patient treated with checkpoint blockade. The receptors shown here come from a human donor with melanoma.

The rearrangement uses TRBV25-1 and TRBJ2-1; TRBD2 agrees at 9 bases. Germline lookup yields CDR1 MGHDK and CDR2 SYGVNS. CDR3 length: 14 amino acids. The junction had 7 bases not matched to a gene; V was cut back by 6 bases and J by 7 bases. The CDR3 DNA is TGTGCCAGCAGCCTAGCGGGGCTGAGGAATGAGCAGTTCTTC. Translation gives CASSLAGLRNEQFF. The variable domain in full, completed from reference TRBV25-1 and TRBJ2-1, reads EADIYQTPRYLVIGTGKKITLECSQTMGHDKMYWYQQDPGMELHLIHYSYGVNSTEKGDLSSESTVSRIRTEHFPLTLESARPSHTSQYLCASSLAGLRNEQFFGPGTRLTVL.

The V and J genes are TRBV2 and TRBJ2-2, with 7 bases that match TRBD1. There are 13 residues in the CDR3. Germline values: CDR1 SNHLY, CDR2 FYNNEI. Trimming at V came to 8 bases and at J to 5 bases, leaving 5 bases not matched to a gene. The CDR3: CASETGATGELFF. For the CDR3, the DNA is TGTGCCAGCGAAACAGGGGCGACCGGGGAGCTGTTTTTT.

The table lists this clone with a few counts. The rearrangement uses TRBV4-2 and TRBJ1-5, with 8 bases aligning to TRBD1. With 3 bases clipped from V and 2 bases from J, the junction kept 0 bases outside the gene matches. The CDR3 runs 14 residues. Germline loops: CDR1 LGHNA, CDR2 YNFKEQ. As DNA, the CDR3 is TGTGCCAGCAGCCAGGACAGGGGCAATCAGCCCCAGCATTTT. Its protein is CASSQDRGNQPQHF.

This clone occurred a few times. The chain has TRBV2 and TRBJ2-2; D possibly corresponds to TRBD1 (6 bases). The V end was cut by 8 bases, the J end by 2 bases, with 12 bases between. CDR3 length: 14 residues. The germline CDR1 and CDR2 sequences are SNHLY and FYNNEI. CDR3 in amino acids: CASVQGPNTGELFF. CDR3 sequence (DNA): TGTGCCAGCGTGCAGGGGCCAAACACCGGGGAGCTGTTTTTT.

This chain connects TRBV14 to TRBJ2-2, with a weak D call TRBD1 (7 bases). CDR3 length equals 14 residues. The germline gives CDR1 SGHDN, CDR2 FVKESK. V lost 4 bases and J lost 5, with 11 bases in between. The CDR3, as DNA: TGTGCCAGCAGCCGGACAGGAGGGACCGGGGAGCTGTTTTTT. Residues: CASSRTGGTGELFF.

This rearrangement joins TRBV4-2 to TRBJ2-1; 9 bases line up with TRBD2. J lost 8 bases, V lost 1 base, and 6 bases had no gene match. This CDR3 contains 15 residues. Germline V gene sequence: CDR1 LGHNA, CDR2 YNFKEQ. CDR3 sequence reads: CASSQVLAGTDEQFF. CDR3 sequence (DNA): TGTGCCAGCAGCCAAGTACTAGCGGGCACGGATGAGCAGTTCTTC.

This clone showed up just a few times. The gene calls are TRBV18 and TRBJ1-5; the match to TRBD1 covers 8 bases. Germline V CDR1 and CDR2: KGHSH, LQKENI. The ends lost 4 bases at V and 6 bases at J; junction bases unmatched: 5. The CDR3 contains 14 residues. The CDR3 DNA reads as TGTGCCAGCTCACTAGGACAGGGCGGTCAGCCCCAGCATTTT. As protein: CASSLGQGGQPQHF.